This TCR beta chain was identified during a study of T cell changes during pregnancy in multiple sclerosis (dated by TCRdb to between 2018 and 2021). Context from the whole study: The study looked at changes in the T cell repertoire across pregnancy in women with multiple sclerosis.

Library construction relied on the immunoSEQ multiplex PCR assay. In TCRdb, the immuneACCESS table is reduced to in-frame sequences with V and J assigned. These tables do not hold every clone; where another copy was compared, an unresolved V gene accounts for under half, and the others remain unexplained. The sample table shows roughly 57,000 clones, and roughly 90% are seen once. 0.6% to 0.7% of the sample is in the top ten clones. Worth noting for this clone: What this receptor recognizes is not known. There are no base qualities to consult, and no much larger clone falls within one base.

Cut back by 4 bases and 7 bases, the V and J ends lie 17 bases apart. Taken from cysteine to phenylalanine, the CDR3 has 14 residues. CDR3 DNA only is kept here, 42 bases in frame from base 1. The germline V gene sets CDR1 to MGHRA and CDR2 to YSYEKL. The specimen comprised CD4+ T cells from peripheral blood mononuclear cells, sampled after pregnancy. The chain is made from TRBV4-1 and TRBJ2-7; D gene: possibly TRBD2, on 5 matching bases. This receptor was obtained from a female donor with multiple sclerosis, enrolled in a pregnancy study. The nucleotide sequence is TGCGCCAGCAGCCGCGGACTGGGCCGGTGGGAGCAGTACTTC. Its translation reads: CASSRGLGRWEQYF.